Sequencing of this TCR beta chain was carried out in a study of OX40 agonist ivuxolimab in advanced cancers. TCRdb's table, derived via immunoSEQ multiplex PCR, lists solely in-frame clones and lacks some. The sample yields 80,000 to 100,000 clones, under 95% seen once. The CDR3 consists of 15 residues. Germline V lookup: CDR1 SEHNR, CDR2 FQNEAQ (reference sequence). Trimming pared 1 base from V and 0 bases from J, leaving 9 bases between. The clonotype was recovered from an adult with an advanced solid tumor such as melanoma, head and neck, liver or kidney cancer. The sequencing used CD4+ or CD8+ T cells sorted from blood, collected in a trial of the OX40 agonist ivuxolimab. This chain joins TRBV7-9 and TRBJ1-2; unclear D gene. CDR3 protein: CASSLGWGANYGYTF. In DNA form, the CDR3 reads TGTGCCAGCAGCTTAGGCTGGGGTGCTAACTATGGCTACACCTTC. Full variable domain (rest looked up from reference TRBV7-9 and TRBJ1-2): DTGVSQNPRHKITKRGQNVTFRCDPISEHNRLYWYRQTLGQGPEFLTYFQNEAQLEKSRLLSDRFSAERPKGSFSTLEIQRTEQGDSAMYLCASSLGWGANYGYTFGSGTRLTVV.